The source of this T cell receptor (beta chain) is a study of patients and donors after allogeneic stem cell transplantation. Trimming took off 5 bases at V and 3 bases at J, with 14 bases between the two ends. The CDR3 length is 14 residues. The V gene's germline CDR1 is SGHDN and CDR2 FVKESK. TCRdb re-derived calls from the RT-PCR reads in MiXCR, one entry per CDR3 protein. The data contain fewer than 75,000 distinct CDR3 sequences, more than 10% of them singletons. The chain combines TRBV14 with TRBJ2-7, with TRBD2 as a possible D gene (6 bases). This sequence originates from a human donor who was either an allogeneic HSCT recipient or a stem cell or donor lymphocyte infusion donor (not recorded which). It is not recorded whose cells these are; they may come from a transplant donor. The sample consisted of blood, either unsorted or a sorted T cell fraction (not recorded which). The CDR3 coding sequence is TGTGCCAGCAGCTACCTGTCCGGGGGCTACGAGCAGTACTTC. This sequence encodes CASSYLSGGYEQYF.